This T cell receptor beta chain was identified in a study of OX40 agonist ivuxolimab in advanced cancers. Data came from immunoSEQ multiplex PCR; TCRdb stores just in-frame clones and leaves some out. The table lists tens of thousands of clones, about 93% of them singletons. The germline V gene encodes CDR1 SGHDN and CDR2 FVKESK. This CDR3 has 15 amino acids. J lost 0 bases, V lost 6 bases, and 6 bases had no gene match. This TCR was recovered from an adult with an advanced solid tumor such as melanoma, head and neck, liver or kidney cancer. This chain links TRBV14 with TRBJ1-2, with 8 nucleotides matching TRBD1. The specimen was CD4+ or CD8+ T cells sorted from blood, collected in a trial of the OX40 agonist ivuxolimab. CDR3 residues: CASRPTGGANYGYTF. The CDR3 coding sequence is TGTGCCAGCAGACCCACAGGGGGAGCTAACTATGGCTACACCTTC.